The clone carrying this T cell receptor beta chain has a handful of counts. What it binds is not known. CDR1 and CDR2 (germline): LNHDA, SQIVND (reference sequence). The CDR3 covers 15 residues. V was pared by 9 bases and J by 7 bases, with 25 bases between. This entry belongs to a study of cytomegalovirus exposure and HLA in healthy donors. Across the whole study: HLA-typed donors contributed some 77 million unique TCRs, which were held in an early data release.

PCR involved 60 Vbeta and 13 Jbeta primers. Clones were sequenced by immunoSEQ multiplex PCR, and TCRdb holds only the in-frame ones, with some missing. The sample shows about 140,000 clones, about 72% of them seen only once. Study findings and constraints: The study assumed roughly uniform donor sequencing depth for presence/absence analyses. 87-base-pair reads could not separate some V segments, including TRBV6-2 and TRBV6-3. CMV serostatus was the only immune exposure information that was available.

Material: PBMCs. This sequence joins TRBV19 and TRBJ2-7; D is perhaps TRBD1 (5 bases). This sequence was found in a man aged 35 to 55 in good health and CMV-seronegative. The CDR3 nucleotides read TGTGCCAGAACCCGCCTGGGGCAGCCCAGGTGGGAGCAGTACTTC. Translating it yields CARTRLGQPRWEQYF.